This T cell receptor (beta chain) was identified in a study of chemoradiotherapy in HPV16-positive cancers (dated 2022 in TCRdb). Background on the whole study: Candidate HPV-specific T-cell clones and common TCR motifs were defined through functional T-cell assays on cells from a couple of HPV16-positive patients. The study asked whether T-cell immunity against the HPV oncoproteins E6 and E7 changes during chemoradiotherapy and whether it affects survival. Next, the candidate HPV-specific TCRs and motifs were followed in TCR repertoires from over 85 patients with HPV-related cancers.

What the work shows at the level of the full study, not this receptor alone: In HPV16-positive patients, expansion of HPV-responsive T cells during chemoradiotherapy was associated with improved recurrence-free survival. Only a couple of HPV16-positive patients were used to derive the functional definition of HPV-specific T cells, and the survival association was reported for HPV16-positive patients. Expansion of candidate HPV-specific clones and E7-related TCR motifs was observed in the tumor microenvironment during treatment, whereas no such expansion was observed for non-HPV-specific T cells.

V and J are truncated by 4 bases and 0 bases respectively, leaving an intervening sequence of 12 bases. CDR1 and CDR2 are drawn from the germline V gene: SGHTA, FQGNSA. Including the terminal cysteine and phenylalanine, the CDR3 comprises 15 residues. Just CDR3 DNA is preserved here, 45 bases in frame from base 1. The method was the immunoSEQ multiplex PCR assay. Sourced from immuneACCESS, this table was stored by TCRdb with only in-frame sequences that have V and J called. A share of the clones is absent; for the studies checked, an unresolved V gene accounts for under half, and the remainder has no known explanation. Present in this sample are about 1,100 clones, 84% of which were seen just once. The ten largest clones capture roughly 4.5% of the sample. Repertoires were sampled repeatedly over the course of chemoradiotherapy so that clonal expansion in the tumor microenvironment could be followed.

With regard to this clone: What this receptor recognizes is not known. No much larger clonotype is one base removed from it; base qualities were not supplied.

The clonotype comes from a human donor with HPV-associated anogenital cancer. The material sequenced was tumor tissue, taken from a patient who underwent chemoradiotherapy. The rearrangement combines TRBV7-2 with TRBJ2-5; 7 matching bases give a weak D call of TRBD2. The DNA sequence is given as TGTGCCAGCAGCTCCAGAGGGGGGGACCAAGAGACCCAGTACTTC. Its amino acids are CASSSRGGDQETQYF.